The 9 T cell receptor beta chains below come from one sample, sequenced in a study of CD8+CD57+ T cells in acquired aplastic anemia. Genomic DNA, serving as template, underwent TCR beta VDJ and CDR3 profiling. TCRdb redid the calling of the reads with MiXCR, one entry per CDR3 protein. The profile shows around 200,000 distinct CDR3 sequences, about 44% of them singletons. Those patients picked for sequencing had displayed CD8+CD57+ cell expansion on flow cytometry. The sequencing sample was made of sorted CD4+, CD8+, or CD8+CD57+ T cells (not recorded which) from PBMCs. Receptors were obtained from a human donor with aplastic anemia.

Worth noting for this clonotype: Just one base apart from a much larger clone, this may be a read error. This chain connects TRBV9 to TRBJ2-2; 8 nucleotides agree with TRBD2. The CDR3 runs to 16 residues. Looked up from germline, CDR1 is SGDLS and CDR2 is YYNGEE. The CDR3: CASSVVAHRAAGELSF. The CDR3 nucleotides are TGTGCCAGCAGCGTAGTCGCGCACAGGGCAGCGGGGGAGCTGTCTTTT.

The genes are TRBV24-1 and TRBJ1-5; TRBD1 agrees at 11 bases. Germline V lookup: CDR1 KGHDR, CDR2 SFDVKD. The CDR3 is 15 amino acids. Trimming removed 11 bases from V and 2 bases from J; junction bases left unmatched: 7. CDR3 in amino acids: CARTGGQWRNQPQHF. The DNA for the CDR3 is TGTGCCAGGACAGGGGGCCAGTGGCGCAATCAGCCCCAGCATTTT.

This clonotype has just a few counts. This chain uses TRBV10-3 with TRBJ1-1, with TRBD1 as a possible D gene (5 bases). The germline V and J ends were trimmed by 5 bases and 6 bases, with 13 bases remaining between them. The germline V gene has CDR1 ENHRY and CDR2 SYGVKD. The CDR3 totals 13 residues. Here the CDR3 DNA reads TGTGCCATCAGTCCGGGGGAGTATTCTGAAGCTTTCTTT. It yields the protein CAISPGEYSEAFF.

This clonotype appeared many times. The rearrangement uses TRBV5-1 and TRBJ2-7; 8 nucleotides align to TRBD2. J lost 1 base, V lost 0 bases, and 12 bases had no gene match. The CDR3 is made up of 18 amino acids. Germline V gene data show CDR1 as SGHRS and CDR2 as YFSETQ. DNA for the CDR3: TGCGCCAGCAGCTTGGCCACCTCCGGGGTAGCGGGGTCCTACGAGCAGTACTTC. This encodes CASSLATSGVAGSYEQYF. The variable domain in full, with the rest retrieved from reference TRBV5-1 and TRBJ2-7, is KAGVTQTPRYLIKTRGQQVTLSCSPISGHRSVSWYQQTPGQGLQFLFEYFSETQRNKGNFPGRFSGRQFSNSRSEMNVSTLELGDSALYLCASSLATSGVAGSYEQYFGPGTRLTVT.

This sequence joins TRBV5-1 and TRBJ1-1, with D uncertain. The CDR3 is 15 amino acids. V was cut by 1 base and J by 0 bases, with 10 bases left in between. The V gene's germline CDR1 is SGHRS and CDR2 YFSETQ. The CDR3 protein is CASSLTSTMNTEAFF. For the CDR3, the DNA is TGCGCCAGCAGCTTGACGAGTACAATGAACACTGAAGCTTTCTTT. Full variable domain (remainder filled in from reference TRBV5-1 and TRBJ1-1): KAGVTQTPRYLIKTRGQQVTLSCSPISGHRSVSWYQQTPGQGLQFLFEYFSETQRNKGNFPGRFSGRQFSNSRSEMNVSTLELGDSALYLCASSLTSTMNTEAFFGQGTRLTVV.

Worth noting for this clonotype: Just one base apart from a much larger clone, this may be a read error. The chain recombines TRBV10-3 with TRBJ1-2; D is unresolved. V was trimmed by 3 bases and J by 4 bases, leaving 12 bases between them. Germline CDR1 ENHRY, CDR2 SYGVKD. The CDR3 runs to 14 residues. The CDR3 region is CAISEQLGSYGYTF. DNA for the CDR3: TGTGCCATCAGTGAACAGCTGGGGAGCTATGGCTACACCTTC.

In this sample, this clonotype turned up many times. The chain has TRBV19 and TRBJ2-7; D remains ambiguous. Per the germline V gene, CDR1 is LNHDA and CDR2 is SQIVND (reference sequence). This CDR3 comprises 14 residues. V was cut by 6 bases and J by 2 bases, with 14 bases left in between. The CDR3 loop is CASRPQDGTYEQYF. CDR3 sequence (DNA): TGTGCCAGTAGACCACAAGACGGTACCTACGAGCAGTACTTC.

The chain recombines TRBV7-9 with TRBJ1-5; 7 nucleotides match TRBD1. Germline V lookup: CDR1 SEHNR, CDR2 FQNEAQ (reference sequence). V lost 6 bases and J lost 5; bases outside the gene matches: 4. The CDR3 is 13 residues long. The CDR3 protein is CASRNRGDQPQHF. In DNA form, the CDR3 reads TGTGCCAGCAGGAACAGGGGTGATCAGCCCCAGCATTTT.

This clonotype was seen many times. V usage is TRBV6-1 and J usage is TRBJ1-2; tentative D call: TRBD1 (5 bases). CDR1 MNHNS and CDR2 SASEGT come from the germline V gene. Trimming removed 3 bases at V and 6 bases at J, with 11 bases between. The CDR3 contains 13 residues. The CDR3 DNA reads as TGTGCCAGCAGTGACGAAAGGGGTAATGGCTACACCTTC. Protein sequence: CASSDERGNGYTF.